The rows below give T cell receptor beta chains drawn from one sample of a study of blood T cell repertoires in COVID-19. TCRdb's table, derived via immunoSEQ multiplex PCR, lists solely in-frame clones and lacks some. This table has 250,000 to 350,000 clones, about 89% appearing once. The source material was peripheral blood. The receptors were gathered from a woman between 55 and 75 years old with acute or convalescent COVID-19. The CDR3 runs from the conserved cysteine through the conserved F or W. Fields, in order: V gene, clone size, J gene, CDR3 protein. Some rows mark clone size as missing; the rest say once, few, many or name a class of expanded clone.

TRBV28	-	TRBJ1-2	CASSLSGGQSVVGYTF
TRBV19	-	TRBJ1-2	CASRTGRIYGYTF
TRBV5-1	-	TRBJ2-1	CASSLGSGRSPLDEQFF
TRBV18	-	TRBJ1-5	CASSLNGVGAGQPQHF
TRBV7-3	few	TRBJ1-2	CASSLTGTGYGYTF
TRBV9	-	TRBJ1-1	CASSVGTGRGEAFF
TRBV28	once	TRBJ2-7	CASSFTGTGVRYEQYF
TRBV11-2	-	TRBJ2-7	CASSLLLAGAYEQYF
TRBV12-5	-	TRBJ2-2	CASGLGRTGGIGELFF
TRBV28	-	TRBJ2-7	CASSLQGATYEQYF
TRBV6-1	-	TRBJ1-3	CASSEEWGVGSGNTIYF
TRBV7-9	few	TRBJ2-7	CASGIEGQGSNEQYF
TRBV5-1	-	TRBJ2-1	CASSHGTSGRVSEQFF
TRBV7-8	-	TRBJ1-6	CASSRRDTESRNSFWTLNHSPLHF
TRBV4-2	-	TRBJ1-3	CASSQESGTVRVGGNTIYF
TRBV11-2	-	TRBJ1-1	CASSLRLWGNTEAFF
TRBV7-2	-	TRBJ2-7	CASSLSSGGAYEQYF
TRBV29-1	-	TRBJ1-2	CSADDRGGYTF
TRBV18	-	TRBJ1-1	CASSPQQGQDTEAFF
TRBV10-3	-	TRBJ1-6	CAISERRSSYNSPLHF
TRBV18	-	TRBJ1-5	CASSLSGGDQPQHF
TRBV7-2	-	TRBJ2-7	CASSPDRGSDEQYF
TRBV28	-	TRBJ1-4	CASSTRAGTNEKLFF
TRBV9	-	TRBJ1-3	CASSGRTGASSGNTIYF
TRBV2	few	TRBJ2-1	CASSRAGLAASYNEQFF
TRBV30	-	TRBJ2-6	CAWSVRTSGYSGANVLTF
TRBV2	-	TRBJ1-2	CASSDTGDGYTF
TRBV18	-	TRBJ2-3	CASSPPSGIDTQYF
TRBV9	-	TRBJ2-5	CASSVAMWGTGDGETQYF
TRBV27	few	TRBJ1-6	CASSSGGGNSPLHF
TRBV6-5	-	TRBJ2-7	CASGTVTLEQYF
TRBV6-2/TRBV6-3	-	TRBJ1-2	CASSYSQGTLYGYTF
TRBV4-2	-	TRBJ1-2	CASSQDPTGDYGYTF